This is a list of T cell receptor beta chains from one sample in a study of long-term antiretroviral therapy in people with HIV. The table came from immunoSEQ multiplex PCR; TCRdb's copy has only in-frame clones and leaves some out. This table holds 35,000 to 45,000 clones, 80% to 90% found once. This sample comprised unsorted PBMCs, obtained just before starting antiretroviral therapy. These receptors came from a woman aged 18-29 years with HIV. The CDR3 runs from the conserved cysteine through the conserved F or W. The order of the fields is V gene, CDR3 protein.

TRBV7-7 CASSFGQGLGYEQYF
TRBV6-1 CASSEWTTSGRGGQETQYF
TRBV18 CASSPPAGTKETQYF
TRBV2 CASPGVYNEQFF
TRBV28 CASSSGGYQPQHF
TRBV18 CASSPLPEGDTQYF
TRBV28 CASSFQAGVLSSTDTQYF
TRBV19 CASSIDGSTGELFF
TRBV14 CASSQREQHYEQYF
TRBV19 CASSLDTETQYF
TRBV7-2 CASSYRQGGGYTF
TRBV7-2 CASSPQGAGAYNEQFF
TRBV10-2 CARSSGGRDEQYF
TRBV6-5 CASRWTSGTDTQYF
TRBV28 CASTVSGLYEQYF
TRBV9 CASNRDRGGDTQYF
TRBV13 CASSSGYNSPLHF
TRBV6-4 CASSDSGLAGDTQYF
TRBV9 CASSPGTSGSDTQYF
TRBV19 CASMERLGQPQHF
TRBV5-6 CASSLYGNEQFF
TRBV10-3 CAIRAGTGGESGEAFF
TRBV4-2 CASSQDRAAKGADTQYF
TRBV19 CASSPGQAYEQYF
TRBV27 CASSLSGSTYNEQFF
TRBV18 CASSPRVTEAFF
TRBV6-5 CASSYAGMNTEAFF
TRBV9 CASSAGRVAGARTDTQYF
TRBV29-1 CSVDAVWADAYNEQFF
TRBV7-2 CASSLGLAGGLYEQYF
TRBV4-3 CASSQEVGAPYQETQYF
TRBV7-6 CASSSWISGGFSYEQYF
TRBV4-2 CASSQDGTSVAYEQYF
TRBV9 CASSVDVAGGGNEQFF
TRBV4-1 CASSRVDSYGYTF
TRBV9 CASSVARNLNTGELFF
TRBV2 CASPLGGSGNLNF
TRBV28 CASSFLAGVGEQYF
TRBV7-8 CASSSRTTGKKGAFF
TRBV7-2 CASSLPKASGRAYEQYF
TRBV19 CASSIGGTRNTEAFF
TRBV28 CASSFPGPQHF
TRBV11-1 CASSRGQGGETQYF
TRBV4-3 CASSQDHIAGGDEQYF
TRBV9 CASSVAGMGTGELFF
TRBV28 CASSFQPGSNEKLFF
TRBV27 CASSIGTSGRYNEQFF
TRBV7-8 CASSLGTGLGQPQHF
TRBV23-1 CASSHRAGNTGELFF
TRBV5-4 CASSADLGQGGEKLFF
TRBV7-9 CASSSRGHGYTF
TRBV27 CASWAGRAYEQYF